This passage covers 22 T cell receptor beta chains from one sample sequenced in a study of shared clonotypes between healthy human individuals. The data were produced by immunoSEQ multiplex PCR, yet TCRdb's version contains in-frame clones alone and is incomplete. The sample lists roughly 1.4 million clones; just under 99% were seen once. The material sequenced was naive CD4+ T cells sorted from blood. Subset in this sample: CD45RA+ positively selected. These receptors were collected from a man under 40 in good health.

The chain carries TRBV14 and TRBJ2-7; 9 bases align to TRBD2. Germline V gene sequence: CDR1 SGHDN, CDR2 FVKESK. The CDR3 is 13 amino acids. V shed 0 bases and J 11 bases; nucleotides not matched to a gene: 5. The CDR3 bases are TGTGCCAGCAGCCAAGACTTAGCGGGAGAGGAGTACTTC. This gives the protein CASSQDLAGEEYF.

This chain connects TRBV29-1 to TRBJ2-7; TRBD1 might be the D (5 bases). Germline-derived CDR1 and CDR2 are SQVTM and ANQGSEA. CDR3 length: 11 residues. V was cut by 7 bases and J by 7 bases, with 14 bases left in between. The chain's CDR3 is CSGTTAWEQYF. Here the CDR3 DNA reads TGCAGCGGTACGACAGCGTGGGAGCAGTACTTC.

About this clone itself: Its ends do not fully match the called genes, so a read error is possible. The V and J genes are TRBV18 and TRBJ1-5, with no clear D. CDR3 length equals 16 residues. Germline V CDR1 and CDR2: KGHSH, LQKENI. In DNA form, the CDR3 reads TGTGCCAGCTCACCCACCGACCGGAATAGCAATCAGCCTCAGCATTTT. Its protein is CASSPTDRNSNQPQHF.

This chain uses TRBV2 with TRBJ1-1; 9 bases agree with TRBD1. The CDR3 totals 15 residues. V dropped 7 bases and J dropped 7; count of bases not matched to a gene: 13. Germline values: CDR1 SNHLY, CDR2 FYNNEI. DNA of the CDR3: TGTGCCAGCACTAGCGTACAGGGGGCACCCCGTGAAGCTTTCTTT. The encoded protein is CASTSVQGAPREAFF.

The gene calls are TRBV11-2 and TRBJ1-2; D not resolved. CDR1 is SGHAT, CDR2 FQNNGV, per germline. V lost 8 bases to trimming and J lost 3 bases, with 7 bases between them. CDR3 length: 11 residues. The CDR3 is CASGQYYGYTF. The CDR3 coding sequence is TGTGCCAGCGGCCAGTACTATGGCTACACCTTC. The full variable domain, completed using reference TRBV11-2 and TRBJ1-2, is EAGVAQSPRYKIIEKRQSVAFWCNPISGHATLYWYQQILGQGPKLLIQFQNNGVVDDSQLPKDRFSAERLKGVDSTLKIQPAKLEDSAVYLCASGQYYGYTFGSGTRLTVV.

The V gene is TRBV5-1, the J gene TRBJ2-3, with 10 bases lining up with TRBD2. This CDR3 has 14 residues. Germline-derived CDR1 and CDR2 are SGHRS and YFSETQ. After removal of 10 bases from V and 4 bases from J, the junction contained 9 bases not matched to a gene. CDR3 sequence: CAETQSGRADTQYF. The CDR3 DNA sequence: TGCGCCGAGACCCAAAGCGGGAGGGCAGATACGCAGTATTTT.

The chain employs TRBV29-1 and TRBJ2-7, with D perhaps matching TRBD1 or TRBD2 (5 bases each). Germline V gene sequence: CDR1 SQVTM, CDR2 ANQGSEA. CDR3 size: 14 residues. Written as DNA, the CDR3 is TGCAGTGCCATGGGGGAGAGTTGGCCCTACGAGCAGTACTTC. Amino acid sequence: CSAMGESWPYEQYF.

The chain links TRBV10-1 to TRBJ2-7; TRBD1 aligns across 11 bases. The ends lost 5 bases at V and 6 bases at J; junction bases unmatched: 9. The CDR3 is made up of 15 amino acids. Looked up from germline, CDR1 is WNHNN and CDR2 is SYGVQD (reference sequence). The CDR3 coding sequence is TGCGCCAGCAGTCCCGGGACAGGGGGTTTCCGCGAGCAGTACTTC. Translating it yields CASSPGTGGFREQYF.

About this clone itself: Within the sample, other DNA sequences also encode this same CDR3. J is TRBJ2-3 and V is TRBV29-1; TRBD1 matches at 8 bases. Germline CDR1 and CDR2: SQVTM and ANQGSEA. J gave up 0 bases and V 7 bases, and 3 bases lay outside the gene matches. The CDR3 has 13 amino acids. The CDR3 sequence: CSGRQGSTDTQYF. CDR3 nucleotides: TGCAGCGGGAGACAGGGGAGCACAGATACGCAGTATTTT.

The chain links TRBV5-1 to TRBJ2-1; 9 bases agree with TRBD1. The CDR3 extends over 15 amino acids. The germline gives CDR1 SGHRS, CDR2 YFSETQ. V was pared by 4 bases and J by 1 base, with 3 bases of the junction left unmatched. The CDR3 sequence: CASSPTGGSYNEQFF. The CDR3 DNA is TGCGCCAGCAGCCCGACAGGGGGGTCCTACAATGAGCAGTTCTTC.

This clone appeared a single time. This chain uses TRBV18 with TRBJ2-2; the D is unclear. This CDR3 is 14 amino acids long. The V end was cut by 0 bases, the J end by 0 bases, with 2 bases between. Germline values: CDR1 KGHSH, CDR2 LQKENI. The CDR3 nucleotides are TGTGCCAGCTCACCACCGACGAACACCGGGGAGCTGTTTTTT. It translates to CASSPPTNTGELFF.

V and J are TRBV5-1 and TRBJ1-4; D not certain. V lost 5 bases and J 0 bases, leaving 11 bases between the germline ends. Per germline, CDR1 SGHRS and CDR2 YFSETQ. This CDR3 has 15 amino acids. Here the CDR3 DNA reads TGCGCCAGCAGTTTTCGACCCACAACTAATGAAAAACTGTTTTTT. Translated, it gives CASSFRPTTNEKLFF.

The chain carries TRBV5-1 and TRBJ1-1, with D tentatively TRBD1 (6 bases). In germline, CDR1 is SGHRS, CDR2 YFSETQ. The CDR3 consists of 16 residues. Trimming removed 1 base at V and 0 bases at J, with 13 bases between. This chain's CDR3 is CASSLSWGRMNTEAFF. As DNA, the CDR3 is TGCGCCAGCAGCTTGTCCTGGGGGCGGATGAACACTGAAGCTTTCTTT.

The rearrangement joins TRBV28 to TRBJ2-7, with TRBD2 identical over 8 bases. In germline, CDR1 is MDHEN, CDR2 SYDVKM. The CDR3 extends over 15 amino acids. The V gene end was trimmed by 7 bases and the J gene end by 2 bases; junction bases not matched to a gene: 10. The CDR3 protein is CASKEFGREAYEQYF. The DNA for the CDR3 is TGTGCCAGCAAAGAGTTCGGGCGGGAGGCCTACGAGCAGTACTTC.

As to this clone: Other nucleotide sequences in the sample specify the same CDR3. The chain is built from TRBV2 and TRBJ2-5; D remains unclear. CDR1 is SNHLY, CDR2 FYNNEI, per germline. Trimming stripped 6 bases from V and 0 bases from J, with 5 bases between. The length of the CDR3 is 12 residues. This chain's CDR3 is CASRGDQETQYF. In DNA, the CDR3 is TGTGCCAGCAGGGGCGACCAAGAGACCCAGTACTTC. Filled out from reference TRBV2 and TRBJ2-5, the complete variable domain reads EPEVTQTPSHQVTQMGQEVILRCVPISNHLYFYWYRQILGQKVEFLVSFYNNEISEKSEIFDDQFSVERPDGSNFTLKIRSTKLEDSAMYFCASRGDQETQYFGPGTRLLVL.

The V and J genes are TRBV5-1 and TRBJ2-3; D uncertain. CDR1 SGHRS and CDR2 YFSETQ come from the germline V gene. This CDR3 spans 15 amino acids. Trimming stripped 1 base from V and 4 bases from J, with 13 bases between. CDR3 in DNA: TGCGCCAGCAGCTTGAACGCGGCAGTTGCAGATACGCAGTATTTT. This encodes CASSLNAAVADTQYF.

V gene TRBV6-1 combines with J gene TRBJ2-1; 8 bases agree with TRBD1. The CDR3 runs to 15 residues. Germline values: CDR1 MNHNS, CDR2 SASEGT. Trimming took 4 bases from V and 8 from J; bases not matched to a gene: 10. DNA for the CDR3: TGTGCCAGCAGTGTGGACAGGGCCGTGAGGGATGAGCAGTTCTTC. It specifies CASSVDRAVRDEQFF.

The CDR3 coding sequence is TGCGCCAGCACCCCCGGGGGTCCCTACGAGCAGTACTTC. Translation: CASTPGGPYEQYF. The chain employs TRBV10-2 and TRBJ2-7; D perhaps matches TRBD2 (6 bases). This CDR3 comprises 13 residues. Looked up from germline, CDR1 is WSHSY and CDR2 is SAAADI. The V and J ends lost 7 bases and 2 bases respectively, with 12 bases between them.

V and J are TRBV2 and TRBJ2-7, with D perhaps matching TRBD2 (6 bases). V lost 9 bases and J lost 6, with 15 bases in between. The germline V gene encodes CDR1 SNHLY and CDR2 FYNNEI. This CDR3 is 12 amino acids long. In DNA form, the CDR3 reads TGTGCCAGAGGGGCTTGGGGACTCGAGCAGTACTTC. Translating gives CARGAWGLEQYF.

The chain combines TRBV10-2 with TRBJ2-7, with 9 bases lining up with TRBD1. The CDR3 spans 16 residues. The ends lost 4 bases at V and 6 bases at J; junction bases unmatched: 13. The germline V gene encodes CDR1 WSHSY and CDR2 SAAADI. The CDR3, as DNA: TGCGCCAGCAGTGGAGACAGGGGGGGTTTTTCGTTCGAGCAGTACTTC. Its protein product is CASSGDRGGFSFEQYF.

The V and J genes are TRBV6-5 and TRBJ2-2; D gene ambiguous. Germline V gene lookup returns CDR1 MNHEY and CDR2 SVGAGI. V was cut by 7 bases and J by 3 bases, with 9 bases left in between. There are 13 residues in the CDR3. The CDR3 loop reads CASNSRYTGELFF. The DNA of the CDR3 is TGTGCCAGCAATTCCAGATACACCGGGGAGCTGTTTTTT.

V is TRBV29-1 and J is TRBJ2-7; tentatively, D is TRBD1 (6 bases). Germline V CDR1 and CDR2: SQVTM, ANQGSEA. V lost 6 bases to trimming and J lost 0 bases, with 12 bases between them. CDR3 length: 13 residues. CDR3: CSVGQLSSYEQYF. In DNA, the CDR3 is TGCAGCGTAGGACAGCTGAGCTCCTACGAGCAGTACTTC.